This TCR beta chain emerged from a study of cytomegalovirus exposure and HLA in healthy donors. Everyone who donated was a healthy bone marrow donor. V lost 2 bases, J lost 0 bases, and 14 bases lay in between. Per germline, CDR1 MDHEN and CDR2 SYDVKM. There are 17 residues in the CDR3. Study conclusions and caveats: Segments of the TCR beta V type were, in most cases, productive about 87% or about 30% of the time in an earlier analysis. Using a false discovery rate of 0.05, a later analysis showed that approximately 17,000 TCR beta sequences were associated with HLA alleles.

The PCR used 60 Vbeta and 13 Jbeta primers. In the original workflow: The count from a later analysis was roughly 80 million unique TCR beta chains, some 12 million of them shared. TCRdb's table, derived via immunoSEQ multiplex PCR, lists solely in-frame clones and lacks some. V and J calls and clone size are given by that table; D and trimming were obtained from the DNA. The table shows 100,000 to 150,000 clones, with more than 80% occurring only once. Of note for this clone: Its antigen is still unknown.

The specimen sequenced was PBMCs. This TCR was sampled from a man aged 40-49 years in good health and CMV-seronegative. This rearrangement joins TRBV28 to TRBJ1-5, with D uncertain. This CDR3 is CASSLVVWPYSNQPQHF. CDR3 DNA: TGTGCCAGCAGTTTAGTTGTATGGCCGTATAGCAATCAGCCCCAGCATTTT. Supplemented by reference TRBV28 and TRBJ1-5, the full variable domain reads DVKVTQSSRYLVKRTGEKVFLECVQDMDHENMFWYRQDPGLGLRLIYFSYDVKMKEKGDIPEGYSVSREKKERFSLILESASTNQTSMYLCASSLVVWPYSNQPQHFGDGTRLSIL.